This TCR beta chain stems from a study of blood T cell repertoires in COVID-19. Study overall: Collection of acute and convalescent COVID-19 samples took place in the United States, Italy and Spain.

Only in-frame clones appear in the TCRdb table, and some are missing; sequencing was by immunoSEQ multiplex PCR. This sample has about 150,000 clones, with more than 80% found just once. This CDR3 has 18 residues. The ends were cut back, 4 bases at V and 1 base at J, with 19 bases in the middle. In germline, CDR1 is MRHNA, CDR2 SNTAGT. This chain joins TRBV6-4 and TRBJ1-4; D possibly corresponds to TRBD1 (6 bases). The source of this sequence is a man between 18 and 29 years old with COVID-19, enrolled during active disease. The material sequenced was peripheral blood. CDR3 nucleotides: TGTGCCAGCAGTGGACTACAGGGAGGGTTTAAAACTAATGAAAAACTGTTTTTT. Translation gives CASSGLQGGFKTNEKLFF.